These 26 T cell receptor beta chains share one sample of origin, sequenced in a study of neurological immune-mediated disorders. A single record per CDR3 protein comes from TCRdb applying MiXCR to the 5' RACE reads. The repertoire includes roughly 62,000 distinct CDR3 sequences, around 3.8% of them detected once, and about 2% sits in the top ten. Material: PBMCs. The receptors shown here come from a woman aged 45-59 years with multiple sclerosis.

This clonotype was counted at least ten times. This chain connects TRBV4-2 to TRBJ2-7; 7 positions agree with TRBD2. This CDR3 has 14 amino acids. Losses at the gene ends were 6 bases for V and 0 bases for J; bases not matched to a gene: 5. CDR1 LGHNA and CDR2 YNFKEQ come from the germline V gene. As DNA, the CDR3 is TGTGCCAGCAGGGTCACTAGCGACTCCTACGAGCAGTACTTC. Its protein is CASRVTSDSYEQYF.

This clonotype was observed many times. Here the CDR3 DNA reads TGTGCCAGCAGCACGGGGCAGGGGGCATACGAGCAGTACTTC. It codes for CASSTGQGAYEQYF. The chain is built from TRBV11-2 and TRBJ2-7, with 8 bases that match TRBD1. Germline V gene sequence: CDR1 SGHAT, CDR2 FQNNGV. V gave up 5 bases and J gave up 4 bases; unmatched junction bases: 7. The CDR3 covers 14 residues.

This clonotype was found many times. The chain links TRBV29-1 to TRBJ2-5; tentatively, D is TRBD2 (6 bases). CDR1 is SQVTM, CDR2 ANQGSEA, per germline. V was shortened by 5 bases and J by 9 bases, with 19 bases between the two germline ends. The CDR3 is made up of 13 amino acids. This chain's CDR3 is CSVLVTRDSAQYF. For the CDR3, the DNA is TGCAGCGTTTTGGTGACAAGGGACTCGGCCCAGTACTTC.

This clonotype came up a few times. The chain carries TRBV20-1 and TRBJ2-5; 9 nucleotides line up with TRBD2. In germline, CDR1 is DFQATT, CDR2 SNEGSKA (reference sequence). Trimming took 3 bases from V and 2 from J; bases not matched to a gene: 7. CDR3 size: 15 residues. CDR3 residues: CSARISGRRQETQYF. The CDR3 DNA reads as TGCAGTGCTAGGATAAGCGGGAGGAGGCAAGAGACCCAGTACTTC.

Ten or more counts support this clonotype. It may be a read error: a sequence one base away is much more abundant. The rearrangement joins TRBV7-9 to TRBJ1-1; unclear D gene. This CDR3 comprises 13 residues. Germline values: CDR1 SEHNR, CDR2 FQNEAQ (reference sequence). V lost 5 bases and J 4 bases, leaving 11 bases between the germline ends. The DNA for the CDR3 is TGTGCCAGCAGCGGAAAGGGTAGCACTGAAGCTTTCTTT. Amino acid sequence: CASSGKGSTEAFF.

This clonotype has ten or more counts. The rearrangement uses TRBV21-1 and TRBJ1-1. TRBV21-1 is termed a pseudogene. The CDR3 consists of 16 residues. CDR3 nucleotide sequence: TGTGCCAGCAGCTCTAGAAGGTGGCAGACCAACACTGAAGCTTTCTTT. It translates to CASSSRRWQTNTEAFF.

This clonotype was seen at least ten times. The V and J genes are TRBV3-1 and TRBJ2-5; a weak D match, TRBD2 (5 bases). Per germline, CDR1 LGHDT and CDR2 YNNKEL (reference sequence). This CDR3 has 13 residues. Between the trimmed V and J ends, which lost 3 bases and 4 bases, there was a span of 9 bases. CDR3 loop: CASSQMGAETQYF. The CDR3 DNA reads TGTGCCAGCAGCCAGATGGGAGCAGAGACCCAGTACTTC.

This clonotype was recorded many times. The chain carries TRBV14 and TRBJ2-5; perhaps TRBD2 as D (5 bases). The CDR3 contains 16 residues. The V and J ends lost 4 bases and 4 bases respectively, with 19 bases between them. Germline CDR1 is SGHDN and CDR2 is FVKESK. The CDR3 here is CASSLRAPGGGETQYF. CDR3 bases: TGTGCCAGCAGCCTCCGGGCCCCCGGAGGTGGAGAGACCCAGTACTTC.

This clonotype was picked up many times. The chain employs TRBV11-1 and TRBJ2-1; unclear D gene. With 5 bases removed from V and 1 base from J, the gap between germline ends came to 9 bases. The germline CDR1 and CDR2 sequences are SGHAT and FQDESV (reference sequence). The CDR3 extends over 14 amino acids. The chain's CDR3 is CASSPWVSYNEQFF. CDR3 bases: TGTGCCAGCAGCCCCTGGGTGTCCTACAATGAGCAGTTCTTC.

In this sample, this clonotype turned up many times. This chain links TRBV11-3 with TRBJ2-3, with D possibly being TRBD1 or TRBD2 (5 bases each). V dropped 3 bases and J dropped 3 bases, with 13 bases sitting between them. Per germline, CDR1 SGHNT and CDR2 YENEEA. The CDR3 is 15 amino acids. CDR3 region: CASSLSRWGTDTQYF. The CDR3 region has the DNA TGTGCCAGCAGCTTGTCGCGGTGGGGGACAGATACGCAGTATTTT.

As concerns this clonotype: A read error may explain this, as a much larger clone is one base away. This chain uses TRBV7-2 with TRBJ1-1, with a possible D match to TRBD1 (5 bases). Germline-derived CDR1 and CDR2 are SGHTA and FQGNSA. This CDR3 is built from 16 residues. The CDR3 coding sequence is TGTGCCAGCAGCTTATCTCCGAATGGGGCAGCCACTGAAGTTTTCTTT. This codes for CASSLSPNGAATEVFF. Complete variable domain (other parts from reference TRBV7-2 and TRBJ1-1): GAGVSQSPSNKVTEKGKDVELRCDPISGHTALYWYRQSLGQGLEFLIYFQGNSAPDKSGLPSDRFSAERTGGSVSTLTIQRTQQEDSAVYLCASSLSPNGAATEVFFGQGTRLTVV.

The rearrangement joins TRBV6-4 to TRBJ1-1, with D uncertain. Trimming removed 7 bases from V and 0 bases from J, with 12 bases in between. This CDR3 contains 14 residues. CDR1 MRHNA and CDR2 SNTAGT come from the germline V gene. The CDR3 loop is CASKRTLLNTEAFF. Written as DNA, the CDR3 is TGTGCCAGCAAACGAACGCTGTTGAACACTGAAGCTTTCTTT.

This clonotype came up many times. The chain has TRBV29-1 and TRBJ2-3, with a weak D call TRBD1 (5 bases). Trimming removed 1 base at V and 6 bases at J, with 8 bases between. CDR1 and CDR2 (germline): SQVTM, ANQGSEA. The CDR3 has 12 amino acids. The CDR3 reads CSVEGTTDTQYF. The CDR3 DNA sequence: TGCAGCGTTGAAGGGACAACTGATACGCAGTATTTT.

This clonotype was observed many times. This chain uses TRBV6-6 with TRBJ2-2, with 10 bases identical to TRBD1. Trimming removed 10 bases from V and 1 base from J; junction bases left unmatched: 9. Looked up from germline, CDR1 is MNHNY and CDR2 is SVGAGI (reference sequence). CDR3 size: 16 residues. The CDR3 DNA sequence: TGTGCCATATGGGACAGGGGCCCGTGGAACACCGGGGAGCTGTTTTTT. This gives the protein CAIWDRGPWNTGELFF.

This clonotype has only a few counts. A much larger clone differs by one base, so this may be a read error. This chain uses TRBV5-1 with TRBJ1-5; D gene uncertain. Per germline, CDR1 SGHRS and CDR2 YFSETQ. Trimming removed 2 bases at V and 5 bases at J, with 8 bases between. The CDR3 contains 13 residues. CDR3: CASSLESHQPQHF. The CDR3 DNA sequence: TGCGCCAGCAGCTTAGAAAGCCATCAGCCCCAGCATTTT.

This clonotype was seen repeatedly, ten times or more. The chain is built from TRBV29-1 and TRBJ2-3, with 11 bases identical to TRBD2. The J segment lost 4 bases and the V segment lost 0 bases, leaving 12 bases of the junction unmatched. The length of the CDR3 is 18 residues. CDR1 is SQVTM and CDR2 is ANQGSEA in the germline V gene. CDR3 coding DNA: TGCAGCGTTGAAGAACGCCGACGAACTAGCGGGAGCTCAGATACGCAGTATTTT. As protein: CSVEERRRTSGSSDTQYF.

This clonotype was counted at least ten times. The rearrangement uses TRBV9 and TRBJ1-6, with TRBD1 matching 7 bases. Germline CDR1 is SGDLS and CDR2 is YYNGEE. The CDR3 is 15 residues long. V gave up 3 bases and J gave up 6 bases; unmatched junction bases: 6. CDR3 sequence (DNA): TGTGCCAGCAGCGAGTGGGACAGTCCTAATTCACCCCTCCACTTT. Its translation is CASSEWDSPNSPLHF.

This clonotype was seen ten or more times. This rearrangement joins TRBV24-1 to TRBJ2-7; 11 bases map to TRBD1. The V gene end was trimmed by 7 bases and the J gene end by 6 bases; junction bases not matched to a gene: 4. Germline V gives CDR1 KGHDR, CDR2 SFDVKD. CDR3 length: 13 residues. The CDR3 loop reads CATSGTGGGEQYF. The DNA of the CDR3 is TGTGCCACCAGCGGGACAGGGGGTGGCGAGCAGTACTTC.

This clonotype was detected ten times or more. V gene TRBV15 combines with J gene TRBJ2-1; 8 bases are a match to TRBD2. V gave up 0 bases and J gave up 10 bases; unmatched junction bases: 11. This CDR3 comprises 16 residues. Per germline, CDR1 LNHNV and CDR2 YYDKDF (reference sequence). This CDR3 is CATSRDRAGRGEEQFF. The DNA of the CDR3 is TGTGCCACCAGCAGAGATCGGGCCGGGAGGGGAGAAGAGCAGTTCTTC.

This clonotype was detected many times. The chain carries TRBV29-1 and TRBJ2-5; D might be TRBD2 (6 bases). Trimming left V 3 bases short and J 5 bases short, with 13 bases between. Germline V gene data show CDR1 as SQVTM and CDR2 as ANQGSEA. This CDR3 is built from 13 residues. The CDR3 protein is CSVESGSGETQYF. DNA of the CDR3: TGCAGCGTTGAGAGCGGGTCGGGGGAGACCCAGTACTTC.

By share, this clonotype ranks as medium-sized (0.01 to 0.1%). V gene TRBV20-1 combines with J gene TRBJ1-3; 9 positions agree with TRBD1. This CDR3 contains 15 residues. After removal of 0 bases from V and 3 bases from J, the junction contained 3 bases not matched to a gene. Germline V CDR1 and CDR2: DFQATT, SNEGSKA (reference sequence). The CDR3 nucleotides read TGCAGTGCTAGAGAAGGGACAGGGATTGGAAACACCATATATTTT. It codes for CSAREGTGIGNTIYF.

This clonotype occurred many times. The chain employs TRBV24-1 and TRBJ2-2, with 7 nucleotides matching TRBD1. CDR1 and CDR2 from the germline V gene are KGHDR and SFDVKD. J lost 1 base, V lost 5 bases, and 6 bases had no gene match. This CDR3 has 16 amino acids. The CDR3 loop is CATSADRDGNTGELFF. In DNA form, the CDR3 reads TGTGCCACCAGTGCCGACAGGGACGGGAACACCGGGGAGCTGTTTTTT.

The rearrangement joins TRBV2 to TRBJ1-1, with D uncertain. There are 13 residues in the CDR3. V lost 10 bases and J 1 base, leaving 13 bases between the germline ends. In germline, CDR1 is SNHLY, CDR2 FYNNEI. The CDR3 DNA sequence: TGTGCCACCTCGAGAATGGAGAACACTGAAGCTTTCTTT. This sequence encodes CATSRMENTEAFF.

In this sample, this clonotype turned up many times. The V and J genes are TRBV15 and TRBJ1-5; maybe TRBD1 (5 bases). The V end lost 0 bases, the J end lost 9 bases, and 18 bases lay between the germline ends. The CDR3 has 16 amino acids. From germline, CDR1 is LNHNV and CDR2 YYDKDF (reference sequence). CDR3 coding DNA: TGTGCCACCAGCAGAGAAAAAATACAGGCCCCTTCGCCCCAGCATTTT. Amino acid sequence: CATSREKIQAPSPQHF.

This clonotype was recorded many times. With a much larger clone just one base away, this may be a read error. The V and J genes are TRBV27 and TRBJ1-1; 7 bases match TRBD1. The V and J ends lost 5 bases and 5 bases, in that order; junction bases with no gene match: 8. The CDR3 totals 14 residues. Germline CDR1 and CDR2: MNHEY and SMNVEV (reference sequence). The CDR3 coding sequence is TGTGCCAGCAGTCGCGGACAGGCAAAGACTGAAGCTTTCTTT. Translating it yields CASSRGQAKTEAFF.

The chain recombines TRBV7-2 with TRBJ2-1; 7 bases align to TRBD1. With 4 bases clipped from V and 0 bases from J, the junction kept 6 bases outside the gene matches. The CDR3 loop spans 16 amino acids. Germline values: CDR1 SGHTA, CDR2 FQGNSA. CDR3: CASSSRQGGSYNEQFF. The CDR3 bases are TGTGCCAGCAGCTCGAGACAGGGTGGCTCCTACAATGAGCAGTTCTTC.